The rows below give T cell receptor beta chains drawn from one sample of a study of blood T cell repertoires in COVID-19. Libraries were prepared by immunoSEQ multiplex PCR; TCRdb keeps only in-frame clonotypes and omits some of them. The table lists about 280,000 clones, 83% of them singletons. Sequenced material: peripheral blood. These receptors were obtained from a woman aged 45-60 years who had recovered from COVID-19. CDR3s include the opening cysteine and the closing phenylalanine or tryptophan. The D gene is left open where the match is weak. Size is omitted from some rows. Given values are once, few, many or a class for expanded clones.

d_gene	v_gene	j_gene	abundance	CDR3aa
TRBD1	TRBV5-6	TRBJ1-5	-	CASSFATGWHQPQHF
-	TRBV27	TRBJ2-1	-	CASSSRYEQFF
-	TRBV10-3	TRBJ2-7	-	CAISDPLVSREQYF
TRBD1	TRBV28	TRBJ1-2	-	CASSSGTGNYGYTF
-	TRBV28	TRBJ1-6	-	CASSPRTPRNSPLHF
TRBD2	TRBV7-3	TRBJ2-3	once	CASSSGLAGGTDTQYF
-	TRBV9	TRBJ1-2	many	CASSLDSNYGYTF
TRBD1	TRBV27	TRBJ1-4	-	CASSRTGDATNEKLFF
TRBD1	TRBV19	TRBJ2-2	-	CASSSQGANTGELFF
TRBD1	TRBV5-1	TRBJ2-7	-	CASSIGQGMDYEQYF
TRBD1	TRBV18	TRBJ1-1	-	CASSPGTGDTEAFF
-	TRBV19	TRBJ2-2	-	CASSARRGGSGELFF
-	TRBV11-2	TRBJ2-4	-	CASSLGGGSKNIQYF
TRBD1	TRBV6-2/TRBV6-3	TRBJ1-2	-	CASSYGQGFGGGYTF
TRBD2	TRBV10-2	TRBJ2-7	-	CASSGGLAGVYEQYF
TRBD1	TRBV5-1	TRBJ1-4	-	CASSLQGVGGEKLFF
TRBD2	TRBV5-1	TRBJ2-1	-	CASSLRESGNEQFF
TRBD1	TRBV4-1	TRBJ1-5	-	CASSPATGGGNQPQHF
-	TRBV4-2	TRBJ2-6	-	CASSQDPTGSLANVLTF
-	TRBV18	TRBJ2-2	-	CASSPPWRLENTGELFF
TRBD2	TRBV7-9	TRBJ2-3	-	CASSSGAGTGRDTQYF
-	TRBV7-2	TRBJ1-3	-	CASSLGQPHSGNTIYF
-	TRBV28	TRBJ1-1	-	CASRKTGLGDTEAFF
TRBD2	TRBV27	TRBJ2-2	-	CASSVGTSGNSGELFF
-	TRBV6-6	TRBJ2-7	-	CASSATDRYEQYF
TRBD1	TRBV3-1/TRBV3-2	TRBJ1-3	-	CASSQQGAFGNTIYF
-	TRBV7-8	TRBJ1-6	-	CASSADISINSPLHF
-	TRBV4-3	TRBJ2-4	-	CASSQEVTAGAASAKNIQYF
TRBD1	TRBV4-2	TRBJ1-4	-	CASSQAGQGYEKLFF
-	TRBV5-4	TRBJ2-6	few	CASSSQGGANVLTF
TRBD2	TRBV19	TRBJ2-2	-	CASSIGLALAGELFF
TRBD1	TRBV18	TRBJ1-1	-	CASSPPNRGNTEAFF
TRBD2	TRBV5-4	TRBJ2-5	few	CASTPPGLALAETQYF
-	TRBV24-1	TRBJ2-7	-	CATVRLVPCISLDYEQYF
TRBD2	TRBV29-1	TRBJ2-1	few	CSVERLAGAAEQFF
TRBD2	TRBV5-1	TRBJ2-5	-	CASTPEAGGQETQYF